This entry features one T cell receptor beta chain sequence. Its antigen is undetermined. This record belongs to a study of pediatric ulcerative colitis. Study summary: Disease was pancolitis in seven or eight and left-sided in two, histology-confirmed. Study findings and constraints: Two patients had blood samples with substantially reduced template counts.

Trimming took 4 bases from V and 3 from J, leaving 4 bases between them. Looked up from germline, CDR1 is MGHDK and CDR2 is SYGVNS. The CDR3 is made up of 11 amino acids. TCRdb's table, derived via immunoSEQ multiplex PCR, lists solely in-frame clones and lacks some. The repertoire holds tens of thousands of clones, with about 90% as singletons. The source is a boy aged 5-17 years with severe ulcerative colitis. The sequenced material came from blood. The chain joins TRBV25-1 to TRBJ2-7; no clear D gene. The CDR3 DNA is TGTGCCAGCAGTGGCCACTACGAGCAGTACTTC. The encoded protein is CASSGHYEQYF.